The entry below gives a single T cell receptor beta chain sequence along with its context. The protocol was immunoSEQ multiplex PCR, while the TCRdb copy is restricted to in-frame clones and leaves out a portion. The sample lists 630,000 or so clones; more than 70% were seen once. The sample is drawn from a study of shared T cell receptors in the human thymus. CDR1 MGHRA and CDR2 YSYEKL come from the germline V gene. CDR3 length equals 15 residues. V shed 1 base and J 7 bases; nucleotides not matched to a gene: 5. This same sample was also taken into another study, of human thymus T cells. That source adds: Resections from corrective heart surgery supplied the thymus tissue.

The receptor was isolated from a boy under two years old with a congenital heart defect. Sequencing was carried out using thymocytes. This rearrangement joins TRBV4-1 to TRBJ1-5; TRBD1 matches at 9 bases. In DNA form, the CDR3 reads TGCGCCAGCAGCCAAGGAACAGGGGGCGGGCAGCCCCAGCATTTT. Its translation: CASSQGTGGGQPQHF.